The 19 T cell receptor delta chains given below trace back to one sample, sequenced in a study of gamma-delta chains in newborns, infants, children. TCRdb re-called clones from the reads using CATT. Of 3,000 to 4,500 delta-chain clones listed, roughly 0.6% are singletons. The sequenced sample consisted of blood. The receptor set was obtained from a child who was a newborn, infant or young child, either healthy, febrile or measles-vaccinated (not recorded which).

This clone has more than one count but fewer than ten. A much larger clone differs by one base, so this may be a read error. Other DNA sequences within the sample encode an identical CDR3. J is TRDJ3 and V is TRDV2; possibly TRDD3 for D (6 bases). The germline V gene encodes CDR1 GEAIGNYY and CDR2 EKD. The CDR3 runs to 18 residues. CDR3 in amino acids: CACDQGMASSWDTRQMFF. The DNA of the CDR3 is TGTGCCTGTGACCAGGGGATGGCGAGCTCCTGGGACACCCGGCAGATGTTTTTC.

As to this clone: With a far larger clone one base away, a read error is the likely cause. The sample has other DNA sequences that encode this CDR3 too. The chain's CDR3 is CACDTVLGDSSWDTRQMFF. DNA of the CDR3: TGTGCCTGCGACACCGTACTGGGGGATAGCTCCTGGGACACCCGACAGATGTTTTTC. The chain uses TRDV2 and TRDJ3; 11 nucleotides match TRDD3. The CDR3 spans 19 residues. Germline CDR1 and CDR2: GEAIGNYY and EKD.

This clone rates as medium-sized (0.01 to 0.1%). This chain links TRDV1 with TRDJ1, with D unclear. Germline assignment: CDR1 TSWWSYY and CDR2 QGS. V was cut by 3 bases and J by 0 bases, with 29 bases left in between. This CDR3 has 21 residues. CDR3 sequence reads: CALGEFPSTSKGPLYTDKLIF. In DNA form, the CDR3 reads TGTGCTCTTGGGGAGTTCCCCTCCACCTCCAAAGGGCCGCTCTACACCGATAAACTCATCTTT.

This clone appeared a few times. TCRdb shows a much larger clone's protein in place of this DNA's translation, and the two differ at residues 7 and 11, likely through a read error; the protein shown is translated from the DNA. The CDR3 DNA reads as TGTGCCTGTGACACCGTACCGGGGGATACCTACTGGGACACCCGACAGATGTTTTTC. Its translation is CACDTVPGDTYWDTRQMFF. J is TRDJ3 and V is TRDV2; 9 nucleotides agree with TRDD3. V trimming: 0 bases; J trimming: 3 bases; junction bases outside the gene matches: 8. From germline, CDR1 is GEAIGNYY and CDR2 EKD. The CDR3 runs 19 residues.

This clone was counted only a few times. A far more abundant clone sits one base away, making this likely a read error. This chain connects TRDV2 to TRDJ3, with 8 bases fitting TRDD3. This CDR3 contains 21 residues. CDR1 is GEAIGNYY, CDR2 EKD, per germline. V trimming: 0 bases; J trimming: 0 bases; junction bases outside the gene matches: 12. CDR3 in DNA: TGTGCCTGTGACACCCTGTCGGAGGGATACGCTAGCTCCTGGGACACCCGACAGATGTTTTTC. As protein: CACDTLSEGYASSWDTRQMFF.

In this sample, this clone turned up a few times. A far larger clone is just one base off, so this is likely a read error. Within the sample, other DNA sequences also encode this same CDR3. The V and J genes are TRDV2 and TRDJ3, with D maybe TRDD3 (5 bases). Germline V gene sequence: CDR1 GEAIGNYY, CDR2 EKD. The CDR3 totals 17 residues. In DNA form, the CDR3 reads TGTGCCTGTGACACCTGGGCTAACTCCTGGGACACCCGACAGATGTTCTTC. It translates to CACDTWANSWDTRQMFF.

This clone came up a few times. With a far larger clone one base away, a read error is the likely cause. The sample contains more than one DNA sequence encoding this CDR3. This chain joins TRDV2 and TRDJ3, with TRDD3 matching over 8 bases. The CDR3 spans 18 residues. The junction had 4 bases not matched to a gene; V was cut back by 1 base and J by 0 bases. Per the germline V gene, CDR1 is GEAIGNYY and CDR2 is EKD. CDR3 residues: CACDTGGSASWDTRQMFF. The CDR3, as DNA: TGTGCCTGTGACACTGGGGGATCCGCCTCCTGGGACACCCGACAGATGTTTTTC.

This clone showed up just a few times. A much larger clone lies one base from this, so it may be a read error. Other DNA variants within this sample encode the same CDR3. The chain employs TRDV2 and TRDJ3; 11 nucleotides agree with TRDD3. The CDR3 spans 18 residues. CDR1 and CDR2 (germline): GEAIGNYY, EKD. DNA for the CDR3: TGTGCCTGCGACACCATACTGGGGGATAACTGGGACACCCGACAGATGTTTTTC. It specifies CACDTILGDNWDTRQMFF.

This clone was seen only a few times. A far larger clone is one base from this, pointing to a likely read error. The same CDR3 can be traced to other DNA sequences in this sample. CDR3 sequence: CACDILGDTYTDKLIF. The CDR3 region has the DNA TGTGCCTGCGACATACTGGGGGATACGTACACCGATAAACTCATCTTT. The chain recombines TRDV2 with TRDJ1; 13 bases agree with TRDD3. Germline V lookup: CDR1 GEAIGNYY, CDR2 EKD. The CDR3 loop spans 16 amino acids.

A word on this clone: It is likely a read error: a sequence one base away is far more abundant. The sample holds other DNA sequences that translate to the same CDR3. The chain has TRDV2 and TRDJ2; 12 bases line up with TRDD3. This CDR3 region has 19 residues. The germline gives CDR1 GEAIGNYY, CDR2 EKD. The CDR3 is CACDTVHGWGIRETAQLFF. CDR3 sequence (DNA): TGTGCCTGCGACACCGTTCATGGCTGGGGGATACGCGAGACAGCACAACTCTTCTTT.

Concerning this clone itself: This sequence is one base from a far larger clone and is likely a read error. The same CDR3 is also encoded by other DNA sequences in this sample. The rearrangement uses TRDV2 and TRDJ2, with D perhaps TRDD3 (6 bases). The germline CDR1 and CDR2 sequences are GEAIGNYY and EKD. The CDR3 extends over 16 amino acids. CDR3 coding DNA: TGTGCCTGTGACACCGCGGGGATTACTACTACAGCACAACTCTTCTTC. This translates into CACDTAGITTTAQLFF.

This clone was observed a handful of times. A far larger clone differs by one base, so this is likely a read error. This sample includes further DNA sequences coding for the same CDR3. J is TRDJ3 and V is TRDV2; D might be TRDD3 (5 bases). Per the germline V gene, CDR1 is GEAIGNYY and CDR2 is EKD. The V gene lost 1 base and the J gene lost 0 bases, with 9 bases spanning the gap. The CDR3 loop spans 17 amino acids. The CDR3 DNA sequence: TGTGCCTGTGACACTGCTGGGAGCTCCTGGGACACCCGACAGATGTTTTTC. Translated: CACDTAGSSWDTRQMFF.

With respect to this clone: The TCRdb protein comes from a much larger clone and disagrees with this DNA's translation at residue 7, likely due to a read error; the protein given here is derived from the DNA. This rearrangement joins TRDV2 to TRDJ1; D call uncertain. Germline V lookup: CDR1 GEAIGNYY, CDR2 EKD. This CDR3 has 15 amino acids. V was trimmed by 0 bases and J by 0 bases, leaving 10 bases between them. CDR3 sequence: CACDTGVRNTDKLIF. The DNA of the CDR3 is TGTGCCTGTGACACCGGGGTACGCAACACCGATAAACTCATCTTT.

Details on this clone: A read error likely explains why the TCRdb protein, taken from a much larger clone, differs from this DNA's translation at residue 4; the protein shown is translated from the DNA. CDR3 loop: CACGVLGDTTAQLFF. CDR3 nucleotides: TGTGCCTGTGGCGTACTGGGGGATACGACAGCACAACTCTTCTTT. The chain joins TRDV2 to TRDJ2; 12 bases line up with TRDD3. Germline V gene lookup returns CDR1 GEAIGNYY and CDR2 EKD. The CDR3 contains 15 residues. V dropped 5 bases and J dropped 4; count of bases not matched to a gene: 4.

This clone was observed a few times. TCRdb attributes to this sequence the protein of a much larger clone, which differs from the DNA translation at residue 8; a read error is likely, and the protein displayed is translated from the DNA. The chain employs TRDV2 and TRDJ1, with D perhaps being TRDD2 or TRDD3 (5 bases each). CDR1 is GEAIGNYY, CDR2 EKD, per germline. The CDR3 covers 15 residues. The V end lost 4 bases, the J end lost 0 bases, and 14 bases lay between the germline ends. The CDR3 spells CACDALLEDTDKLIF. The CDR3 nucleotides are TGTGCCTGTGATGCCCTACTGGAGGACACCGATAAACTCATCTTT.

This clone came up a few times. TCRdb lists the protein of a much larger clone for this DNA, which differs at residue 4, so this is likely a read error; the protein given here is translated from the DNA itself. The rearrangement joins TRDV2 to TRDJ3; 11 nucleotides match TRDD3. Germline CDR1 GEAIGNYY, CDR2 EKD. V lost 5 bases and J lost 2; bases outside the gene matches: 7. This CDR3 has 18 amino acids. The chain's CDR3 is CACGVLLGDTWDTRQMFF. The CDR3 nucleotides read TGTGCCTGTGGCGTCTTACTGGGGGATACCTGGGACACCCGACAGATGTTTTTC.

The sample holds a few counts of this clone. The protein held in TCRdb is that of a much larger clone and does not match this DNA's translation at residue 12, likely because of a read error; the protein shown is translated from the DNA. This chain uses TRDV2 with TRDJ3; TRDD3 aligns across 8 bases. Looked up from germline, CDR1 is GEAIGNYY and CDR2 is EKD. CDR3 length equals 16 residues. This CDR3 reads CACDTWGIRDTQQMFF. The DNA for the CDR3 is TGTGCCTGTGACACCTGGGGGATTCGGGACACCCAACAGATGTTTTTC.

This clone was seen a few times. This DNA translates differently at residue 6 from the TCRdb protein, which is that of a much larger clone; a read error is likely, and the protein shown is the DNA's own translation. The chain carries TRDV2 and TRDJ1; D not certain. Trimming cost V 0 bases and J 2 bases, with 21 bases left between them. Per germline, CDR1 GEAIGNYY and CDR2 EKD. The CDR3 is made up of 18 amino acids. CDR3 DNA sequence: TGTGCCTGTGACACCATTCTGACACCGGCTGGAACGACCGATAAACTCATCTTT. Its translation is CACDTILTPAGTTDKLIF.

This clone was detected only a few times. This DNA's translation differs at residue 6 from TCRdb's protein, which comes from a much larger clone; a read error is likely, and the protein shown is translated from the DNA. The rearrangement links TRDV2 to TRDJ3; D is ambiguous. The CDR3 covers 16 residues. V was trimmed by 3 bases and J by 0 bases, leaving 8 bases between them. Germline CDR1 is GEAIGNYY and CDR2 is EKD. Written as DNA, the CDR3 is TGTGCCTGTGACTGGGAGAGCTCCTGGGACACCCGACAGATGTTTTTC. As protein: CACDWESSWDTRQMFF.